This section outlines one TCR beta chain sequence together with its context. Profiling relied on immunoSEQ multiplex PCR, and the TCRdb table lists in-frame clones only, not all of them. The table includes 140,000 or so clones, 70% to 90% detected once. This entry comes from a study of blood T cell repertoires in COVID-19. Study at large: T cells, B-cell-depleted T cells, or PBMCs provided the cDNA or gDNA that served as material.

The CDR3 loop spans 17 amino acids. This TCR was sampled from an elderly woman with acute or convalescent COVID-19. The sequenced material came from peripheral blood. The V call is TRBV21-1, the J call TRBJ2-4; the table's D call of TRBD1 was not tested on the DNA. TRBV21-1 is reported as a pseudogene. CDR3 protein: CASSKVQTVLAKNIQYF. In DNA form, the CDR3 reads TGTGCCAGCAGCAAAGTACAGACAGTCCTAGCCAAAAACATTCAGTACTTC.